Described below is a single T cell receptor beta chain sequence and its context. The data belong to a study of blood T cell repertoires in COVID-19. Study details: From the United States, Italy and Spain came samples of acute and convalescent COVID-19. PBMCs, B-cell-depleted T cells, or T cells were the source of the cDNA or gDNA that made up the material.

In the authors' methods: Estimates of nucleated cell counts were drawn from the amplification of reference gene primers. Clones were read by immunoSEQ multiplex PCR, and TCRdb kept only the in-frame ones, dropping some. That table furnishes V, J and clone size, whereas the DNA furnished D and trimming. The sample lists 100,000 to 150,000 clones; roughly 88% were seen once. Trimming at V came to 3 bases and at J to 8 bases, leaving 3 bases not matched to a gene. The CDR3 has 13 amino acids. CDR1 SEHNR and CDR2 FQNEAQ come from the germline V gene (reference sequence). The gene calls are TRBV7-9 and TRBJ1-3, with 8 bases lining up with TRBD1. Sequenced sample: peripheral blood. The TCR originated in a man over 45 with acute or convalescent COVID-19. CDR3: CASSFTQGDTIYF. CDR3 sequence (DNA): TGTGCCAGCAGCTTTACACAGGGGGACACCATATATTTT. The full variable domain, rest sourced from reference TRBV7-9 and TRBJ1-3, is DTGVSQNPRHKITKRGQNVTFRCDPISEHNRLYWYRQTLGQGPEFLTYFQNEAQLEKSRLLSDRFSAERPKGSFSTLEIQRTEQGDSAMYLCASSFTQGDTIYFGEGSWLTVV.